This TCR beta chain emerged from a study of cytomegalovirus exposure and HLA in healthy donors. Points from the study as a whole: It was in a later analysis that TCR association rates were seen to vary by HLA locus, highest for DRB1 and lowest for HLA-C. Within an earlier analysis, most TCR beta V segments proved productive either about 90% or about 30% of the time.

Comments on this clone: Its specificity is not known.

The CDR3 extends over 13 amino acids. Germline lookup yields CDR1 LNHDA and CDR2 SQIVND (reference sequence). The V segment lost 5 bases and the J segment 7 bases; nucleotides outside the gene matches: 7. This PCR relied on a set of 60 Vbeta primers and 13 Jbeta primers. Produced via immunoSEQ multiplex PCR; TCRdb's table is partial and in-frame only. The sample lists 80,000 to 95,000 clones, just under 85% occurring once. The sequencing input was PBMCs. The TCR comes from a woman between 18 and 29 years old in good health and CMV-seropositive. The chain combines TRBV19 with TRBJ1-2; 7 bases fit TRBD1. Here the CDR3 DNA reads TGTGCCAGTAGTCATGACAGGGATCGTGGCTACACCTTC. Translated, it gives CASSHDRDRGYTF.